Described below is a single T cell receptor (beta chain) sequence and its context. Trimming took 6 bases from V and 3 from J; bases not matched to a gene: 8. Looked up from germline, CDR1 is LGHDT and CDR2 is YNNKEL (reference sequence). The CDR3 spans 14 residues. These data are taken from a study of blood T cells in healthy people across ages. For the second PCR, which ran for roughly 6 to 12 cycles, a sample-barcoded 5' primer and a J-beta primer mix were used. Each CDR3 protein is one row after TCRdb ran MiXCR on the 5' RACE reads. Here the sample spans 850,000 to 1,100,000 distinct CDR3 sequences, roughly two fifths being singletons.

The chain uses TRBV3-1 and TRBJ2-7; TRBD1 agrees at 7 bases. Sequences were obtained from blood. The sequence was obtained from a man aged 18 to 29 in good health. This chain's CDR3 is CASRSTGTDYEQYF. In nucleotides, the CDR3 is TGTGCCAGCAGATCCACGGGGACAGACTACGAGCAGTACTTC.